One and the same sample provided the 25 T cell receptor beta chains below, sequenced in a study of glioma-infiltrating T cells after dendritic cell vaccination. TCRdb keeps only in-frame clones here, not all; method: immunoSEQ multiplex PCR. The table has about 36,000 clones, 82% seen once; the top ten hold about 8%. Source: blood, taken before dendritic cell vaccination. The receptors derive from a human donor with glioblastoma.

J is TRBJ2-7 and V is TRBV7-9, with D possibly matching TRBD2 (5 bases). The V gene lost 5 bases and the J gene lost 3 bases, with 14 bases spanning the gap. This CDR3 has 14 residues. In germline, CDR1 is SEHNR, CDR2 FQNEAQ (reference sequence). DNA for the CDR3: TGTGCCAGCAGCCATATCGGGGTTAACTACGAGCAGTACTTC. This encodes CASSHIGVNYEQYF.

The V gene is TRBV7-2, the J gene TRBJ2-6, with D maybe TRBD1 (6 bases). V dropped 4 bases and J dropped 0 bases, with 19 bases sitting between them. CDR3 length: 19 amino acids. CDR1 SGHTA and CDR2 FQGNSA come from the germline V gene. The CDR3 region is CASSSRVGQPSSGANVLTF. In DNA, the CDR3 is TGTGCCAGCAGCTCTCGTGTCGGACAGCCGAGCTCTGGGGCCAACGTCCTGACTTTC.

The rearrangement links TRBV7-2 to TRBJ1-2; perhaps TRBD1 as D (6 bases). This CDR3 spans 14 amino acids. Germline CDR1 SGHTA, CDR2 FQGNSA. The germline V and J ends were trimmed by 0 bases and 6 bases, with 11 bases remaining between them. CDR3 DNA sequence: TGTGCCAGCAGCTTAGCGTGGGGGCCCCATGGCTACACCTTC. Its translation is CASSLAWGPHGYTF.

The V call is TRBV6-6, the J call TRBJ1-4; D is unclear. Germline CDR1 and CDR2: MNHNY and SVGAGI (reference sequence). The CDR3 extends over 16 amino acids. Trimming took off 0 bases at V and 8 bases at J, with 16 bases between the two ends. The CDR3 sequence: CASSYSRYGVNEKLFF. CDR3 nucleotide sequence: TGTGCCAGCAGTTACTCTAGATACGGTGTAAACGAAAAACTGTTTTTT.

The V and J genes are TRBV7-9 and TRBJ1-5; D remains unclear. This CDR3 has 13 amino acids. The V end lost 5 bases, the J end lost 2 bases, and 7 bases lay between the germline ends. Germline CDR1 and CDR2: SEHNR and FQNEAQ (reference sequence). Written as DNA, the CDR3 is TGTGCCAGCAGCCTAACAGGCAATCAGCCCCAGCATTTT. Translation: CASSLTGNQPQHF.

This clone was observed a handful of times. The junction differs from germline at one of its ends, possibly a read error. The chain has TRBV7-7 and TRBJ2-3; TRBD1 aligns across 7 bases. This CDR3 has 15 amino acids. The germline V gene has CDR1 SSHAT and CDR2 FNYEAQ (reference sequence). CDR3 in DNA: TGTGCTAGCAGCTTAGCAGGGACAGGCACAGATACGCAGTATTTT. Translating gives CASSLAGTGTDTQYF.

The sample holds one count of this clone. The chain uses TRBV13 and TRBJ2-3; 10 nucleotides match TRBD2. Germline CDR1 reads PRHDT; CDR2 reads FYEKMQ (reference sequence). The CDR3 is made up of 17 amino acids. V gave up 5 bases and J gave up 3 bases; unmatched junction bases: 11. CDR3 bases: TGTGCCAGCAGCCCCCGACTTAGCGGGGGGCCGACAGATACGCAGTATTTT. Translation: CASSPRLSGGPTDTQYF.

As concerns this clone: One junction end disagrees with the germline gene, perhaps due to a read error. The J gene is TRBJ2-5, the V gene TRBV7-7, with TRBD2 matching over 8 bases. Germline V gene lookup returns CDR1 SSHAT and CDR2 FNYEAQ (reference sequence). This CDR3 spans 13 amino acids. This chain's CDR3 is CASSFSGEETQYF. DNA of the CDR3: TGTGCTAGCAGCTTTAGCGGGGAAGAGACCCAGTACTTC.

This chain connects TRBV28 to TRBJ2-2, with 7 bases that match TRBD1. V dropped 6 bases and J dropped 3; count of bases not matched to a gene: 7. The CDR3 is made up of 15 amino acids. Per germline, CDR1 MDHEN and CDR2 SYDVKM. CDR3 nucleotides: TGTGCCAGCAGCATCACAGGGGTCGACACCGGGGAGCTGTTTTTT. It yields the protein CASSITGVDTGELFF.

The gene calls are TRBV27 and TRBJ2-5, with 9 bases lining up with TRBD1. The CDR3 is 15 amino acids. The V gene end was trimmed by 3 bases and the J gene end by 5 bases; junction bases not matched to a gene: 7. The V gene's germline CDR1 is MNHEY and CDR2 SMNVEV (reference sequence). The CDR3 protein is CASSLSGQGWETQYF. The CDR3 nucleotides are TGTGCCAGCAGTTTGAGTGGACAGGGGTGGGAGACCCAGTACTTC.

The CDR3 sequence: CASSEALLWTGTAQPQHF. The CDR3, as DNA: TGTGCCAGCAGTGAAGCGCTTCTTTGGACAGGGACTGCTCAGCCCCAGCATTTT. The chain links TRBV6-1 to TRBJ1-5; TRBD1 matches 8 bases. V shed 0 bases, J shed 6 bases, and the junction held 13 bases outside the gene matches. Germline lookup yields CDR1 MNHNS and CDR2 SASEGT. This CDR3 is built from 18 residues.

This rearrangement joins TRBV9 to TRBJ2-2, with D tentatively TRBD2 (6 bases). Germline CDR1 and CDR2: SGDLS and YYNGEE. The CDR3 length is 15 residues. V was trimmed by 3 bases and J by 4 bases, leaving 13 bases between them. Written as DNA, the CDR3 is TGTGCCAGCAGCGCGGGCGGGGTACTCACCGGGGAGCTGTTTTTT. Its protein is CASSAGGVLTGELFF.

The V and J genes are TRBV9 and TRBJ2-1; 9 nucleotides line up with TRBD2. The CDR3 covers 17 residues. The J segment lost 0 bases and the V segment lost 0 bases, leaving 4 bases of the junction unmatched. From germline, CDR1 is SGDLS and CDR2 YYNGEE. The CDR3 DNA follows: TGTGCCAGCAGCGTAGACGGCGGGGGGGCCTCCTACAATGAGCAGTTCTTC. As protein: CASSVDGGGASYNEQFF.

The gene calls are TRBV2 and TRBJ1-5, with a weak D call TRBD1 (6 bases). This CDR3 has 15 amino acids. Trimming shortened V by 2 bases and J by 4 bases, and 12 bases separated the two germline ends. The V gene's germline CDR1 is SNHLY and CDR2 FYNNEI. The chain's CDR3 is CASSEWQGRNQPQHF. DNA for the CDR3: TGTGCCAGCAGTGAATGGCAGGGGCGGAATCAGCCCCAGCATTTT.

In DNA form, the CDR3 reads TGTGCCAGCAGTTACTCCGGCGGGGGATATGAGCAGTTCTTC. Its protein is CASSYSGGGYEQFF. J is TRBJ2-1 and V is TRBV6-5; TRBD2 matches 7 bases. This CDR3 has 14 residues. CDR1 is MNHEY and CDR2 is SVGAGI in the germline V gene. J was trimmed by 8 bases and V by 0 bases; bases with no gene match: 4.

This chain joins TRBV25-1 and TRBJ2-1; 7 nucleotides align to TRBD1. V trimming: 7 bases; J trimming: 10 bases; junction bases outside the gene matches: 16. CDR1 MGHDK and CDR2 SYGVNS come from the germline V gene. This CDR3 comprises 15 residues. CDR3 loop: CASIDTGELGVEQFF. DNA for the CDR3: TGTGCCAGCATCGACACAGGGGAGTTGGGCGTCGAGCAGTTCTTC.

This clone was detected only a few times. This chain connects TRBV9 to TRBJ2-7; perhaps TRBD2 as D (6 bases). The germline gives CDR1 SGDLS, CDR2 YYNGEE. The CDR3 extends over 13 amino acids. Trimming left V 0 bases short and J 7 bases short, with 11 bases between. The CDR3 DNA reads as TGTGCCAGCAGCGTAGTTCAGGCGGGGGAGCAGTACTTC. It codes for CASSVVQAGEQYF.

The chain links TRBV4-2 to TRBJ2-5, with 7 bases fitting TRBD1. The CDR3 is 15 residues long. The V segment lost 0 bases and the J segment 4 bases; nucleotides outside the gene matches: 5. Germline loops: CDR1 LGHNA, CDR2 YNFKEQ. Here the CDR3 reads CASSQEGTAVETQYF. DNA for the CDR3: TGTGCCAGCAGCCAAGAAGGGACAGCGGTAGAGACCCAGTACTTC.

The gene calls are TRBV11-3 and TRBJ2-3; 7 positions agree with TRBD2. There are 14 residues in the CDR3. From germline, CDR1 is SGHNT and CDR2 YENEEA. The junction had 5 bases not matched to a gene; V was cut back by 2 bases and J by 6 bases. CDR3 region: CASSLPGGADTQYF. CDR3 DNA: TGTGCCAGCAGCTTACCGGGGGGTGCCGATACGCAGTATTTT.

This chain connects TRBV6-6 to TRBJ1-6; TRBD1 might be the D (5 bases). V lost 5 bases and J 5 bases, leaving 13 bases between the germline ends. The CDR3 covers 15 residues. CDR1 is MNHNY, CDR2 SVGAGI, per germline (reference sequence). The CDR3 coding sequence is TGTGCCAGCAGTAGCAGACAGATCAATAATTCACCCCTCCACTTT. Its protein product is CASSSRQINNSPLHF.

This chain joins TRBV19 and TRBJ2-1, with 8 bases fitting TRBD2. Losses at the gene ends were 9 bases for V and 8 bases for J; bases not matched to a gene: 3. The CDR3 is made up of 11 amino acids. Germline V CDR1 and CDR2: LNHDA, SQIVND (reference sequence). The CDR3 nucleotides are TGTGCCAGCCGGGGGGGCGATGAGCAGTTCTTC. Translating gives CASRGGDEQFF.

The chain is built from TRBV9 and TRBJ2-1; D might be TRBD1 (6 bases). This CDR3 region has 16 residues. CDR1 SGDLS and CDR2 YYNGEE come from the germline V gene. The germline V and J ends were trimmed by 0 bases and 2 bases, with 12 bases remaining between them. CDR3 residues: CASSVASQGTYNEQFF. The DNA of the CDR3 is TGTGCCAGCAGCGTAGCTAGTCAGGGGACCTACAATGAGCAGTTCTTC.

V and J are TRBV27 and TRBJ2-7; D gene uncertain. Trimming left V 4 bases short and J 3 bases short, with 10 bases between. This CDR3 is built from 13 residues. Germline CDR1 is MNHEY and CDR2 is SMNVEV (reference sequence). CDR3 sequence (DNA): TGTGCCAGCAGTTACGGAGAAGACTACGAGCAGTACTTC. Encoded protein: CASSYGEDYEQYF.

This chain connects TRBV29-1 to TRBJ2-5, with 14 bases that match TRBD2. The CDR3 loop spans 14 amino acids. J lost 6 bases, V lost 7 bases, and 7 bases had no gene match. The germline CDR1 and CDR2 sequences are SQVTM and ANQGSEA. The CDR3 sequence: CSASTSGGAKTQYF. The CDR3 DNA reads as TGCAGCGCATCGACTAGCGGGGGGGCAAAGACCCAGTACTTC.

The chain links TRBV7-3 to TRBJ1-5; a possible D gene is TRBD1 (6 bases). The germline CDR1 and CDR2 sequences are SGHTA and FQGTGA. The ends were cut back, 5 bases at V and 0 bases at J, with 14 bases in the middle. The CDR3 is 16 amino acids. The CDR3 reads CASSPRGGYSNQPQHF. CDR3 bases: TGTGCCAGCAGCCCCAGGGGCGGCTATAGCAATCAGCCCCAGCATTTT.